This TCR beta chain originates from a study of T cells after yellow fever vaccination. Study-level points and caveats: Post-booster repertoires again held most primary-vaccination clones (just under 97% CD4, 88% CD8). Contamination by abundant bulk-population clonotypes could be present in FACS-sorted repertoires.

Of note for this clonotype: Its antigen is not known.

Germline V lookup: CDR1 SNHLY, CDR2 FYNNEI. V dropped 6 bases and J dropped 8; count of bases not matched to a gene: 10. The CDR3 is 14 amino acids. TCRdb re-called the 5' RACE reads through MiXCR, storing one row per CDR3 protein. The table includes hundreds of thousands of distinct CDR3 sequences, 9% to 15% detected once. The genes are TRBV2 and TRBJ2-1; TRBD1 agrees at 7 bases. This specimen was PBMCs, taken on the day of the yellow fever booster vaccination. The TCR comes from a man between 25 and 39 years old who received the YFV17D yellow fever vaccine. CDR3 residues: CASRIQGPLDEQFF. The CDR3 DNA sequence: TGTGCCAGCAGGATACAGGGGCCCCTCGATGAGCAGTTCTTC. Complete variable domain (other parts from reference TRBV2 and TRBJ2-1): EPEVTQTPSHQVTQMGQEVILRCVPISNHLYFYWYRQILGQKVEFLVSFYNNEISEKSEIFDDQFSVERPDGSNFTLKIRSTKLEDSAMYFCASRIQGPLDEQFFGPGTRLTVL.